Below are 23 T cell receptor beta chains sequenced from a single sample in a study of cytomegalovirus exposure and HLA in healthy donors. Sequenced by immunoSEQ multiplex PCR; TCRdb stores in-frame clones only, minus some. Of under 400,000 clones in the sample, 86% were seen once. Sequenced material: PBMCs. All receptors derive from a woman under 30 in good health and CMV-seronegative.

This clone was detected only a few times. The gene calls are TRBV4-1 and TRBJ2-7, with TRBD2 matching 9 bases. This CDR3 is built from 18 residues. Trimming cost V 0 bases and J 3 bases; bases outside gene matches: 12. Per germline, CDR1 MGHRA and CDR2 YSYEKL. CDR3 sequence (DNA): TGCGCCAGCAGCCAAGAGTCGCCCCTAGCGGGACAAATCTACGAGCAGTACTTC. Amino acids: CASSQESPLAGQIYEQYF.

This clone occurred a few times. V usage is TRBV15 and J usage is TRBJ1-2, with TRBD1 as a possible D gene (6 bases). The CDR3 length is 15 residues. V was pared by 0 bases and J by 6 bases, with 14 bases between. Germline-derived CDR1 and CDR2 are LNHNV and YYDKDF (reference sequence). CDR3 DNA sequence: TGTGCCACCAGCAGAGAGATCGCAGGGGTACATGGCTACACCTTC. It is translated as CATSREIAGVHGYTF.

This sequence joins TRBV6-5 and TRBJ2-1, with 13 bases that match TRBD2. Germline values: CDR1 MNHEY, CDR2 SVGAGI. With 4 bases clipped from V and 6 bases from J, the junction kept 3 bases outside the gene matches. CDR3 length: 15 residues. The CDR3: CASSSTSGRTNEQFF. CDR3 coding DNA: TGTGCCAGCAGTTCGACTAGCGGGAGGACCAATGAGCAGTTCTTC.

The chain combines TRBV2 with TRBJ2-1, with D unclear. Trimming pared 4 bases from V and 6 bases from J, leaving 4 bases between. The CDR3 has 11 amino acids. CDR1 is SNHLY and CDR2 is FYNNEI in the germline V gene. The CDR3 DNA reads TGTGCCAGCAGTGGGGCCAATGAGCAGTTCTTC. The encoded protein is CASSGANEQFF.

In the case of this clone: Other DNA sequences within the sample encode an identical CDR3. The chain couples TRBV2 to TRBJ1-6, with unresolved D. Germline V lookup: CDR1 SNHLY, CDR2 FYNNEI. V was trimmed by 7 bases and J by 0 bases, leaving 4 bases between them. The CDR3 covers 13 residues. CDR3 DNA: TGTGCCAGCAAGAGCTCCTATAATTCACCCCTCCACTTT. Its translation: CASKSSYNSPLHF.

This clone has more than one count but fewer than ten. The rearrangement joins TRBV28 to TRBJ1-1; TRBD1 is a possible D gene (6 bases). The CDR3 is 15 residues long. V lost 6 bases and J 1 base, leaving 15 bases between the germline ends. Germline-derived CDR1 and CDR2 are MDHEN and SYDVKM. CDR3 sequence: CASSVIGGRNTEAFF. In DNA, the CDR3 is TGTGCCAGCAGCGTAATTGGGGGCCGGAACACTGAAGCTTTCTTT.

This chain connects TRBV5-1 to TRBJ2-7; 7 bases fit TRBD1. The trim removed 3 bases at V and 2 bases at J, leaving 2 bases unmatched. From germline, CDR1 is SGHRS and CDR2 YFSETQ. The CDR3 sequence is 13 residues long. This CDR3 is CASSSTGPYEQYF. The CDR3 DNA is TGCGCCAGCAGCTCGACAGGGCCCTACGAGCAGTACTTC.

The V gene is TRBV11-2, the J gene TRBJ1-5, with TRBD1 matching over 8 bases. The ends lost 2 bases at V and 0 bases at J; junction bases unmatched: 0. CDR3 length equals 15 residues. Germline V CDR1 and CDR2: SGHAT, FQNNGV. CDR3 sequence (DNA): TGTGCCAGCAGCTTAACAGGGGGTAGCAATCAGCCCCAGCATTTT. Protein sequence: CASSLTGGSNQPQHF.

The J gene is TRBJ2-7, the V gene TRBV28; 7 bases align to TRBD1. V lost 2 bases to trimming and J lost 2 bases; unmatched junction nucleotides: 9. From germline, CDR1 is MDHEN and CDR2 SYDVKM. CDR3 length equals 16 residues. The CDR3 sequence is CASSLADRWATYEQYF. CDR3 in DNA: TGTGCCAGCAGTTTAGCGGACAGGTGGGCTACCTACGAGCAGTACTTC.

The rearrangement links TRBV27 to TRBJ2-7; TRBD1 agrees at 7 bases. The CDR3 loop spans 13 amino acids. Looked up from germline, CDR1 is MNHEY and CDR2 is SMNVEV (reference sequence). Trimming cost V 5 bases and J 3 bases; bases outside gene matches: 4. CDR3 region: CASSVQGHYEQYF. The CDR3 DNA sequence: TGTGCCAGCAGTGTACAGGGGCACTACGAGCAGTACTTC.

Concerning this clone itself: Since a much larger clone is just one base distant, this may be a read error. The chain recombines TRBV7-8 with TRBJ2-7; 8 bases map to TRBD1. Trimming took 1 base from V and 2 from J; bases not matched to a gene: 4. Germline V gene lookup returns CDR1 SGHVS and CDR2 FQNEAQ. The CDR3 extends over 15 amino acids. The DNA of the CDR3 is TGTGCCAGCAGCTTAGGGACAGGGTCCCCCTACGAGCAGTACTTC. This translates into CASSLGTGSPYEQYF. Complete variable domain (other parts from reference TRBV7-8 and TRBJ2-7): GAGVSQSPRYKVAKRGQDVALRCDPISGHVSLFWYQQALGQGPEFLTYFQNEAQLDKSGLPSDRFFAERPEGSVSTLKIQRTQQEDSAVYLCASSLGTGSPYEQYFGPGTRLTVT.

This chain links TRBV5-1 with TRBJ2-3, with 10 bases aligning to TRBD2. V dropped 9 bases and J dropped 0; count of bases not matched to a gene: 7. The length of the CDR3 is 15 residues. The germline V gene has CDR1 SGHRS and CDR2 YFSETQ. CDR3 amino acids: CATRGTSVSTDTQYF. The CDR3 DNA follows: TGCGCCACTAGAGGGACTAGCGTTAGCACAGATACGCAGTATTTT.

This clone has a handful of counts. The chain couples TRBV25-1 to TRBJ2-1; the D gene is possibly TRBD2 (6 bases). CDR3 length equals 18 residues. Germline V gives CDR1 MGHDK, CDR2 SYGVNS. The V gene lost 0 bases and the J gene lost 0 bases, with 15 bases spanning the gap. CDR3 loop: CASSEYSRGVSSYNEQFF. The DNA of the CDR3 is TGTGCCAGCAGTGAATACTCACGCGGGGTAAGCTCCTACAATGAGCAGTTCTTC.

The chain joins TRBV27 to TRBJ2-2; the D gene is possibly TRBD2 (5 bases). Germline V gene data show CDR1 as MNHEY and CDR2 as SMNVEV (reference sequence). This CDR3 comprises 19 residues. V gave up 3 bases and J gave up 0 bases, with 20 bases separating them. The CDR3 sequence: CASSFEGYSPTANTGELFF. CDR3 nucleotide sequence: TGTGCCAGCAGTTTTGAGGGTTACTCCCCCACAGCGAACACCGGGGAGCTGTTTTTT.

This clone has more than one count but fewer than ten. The V gene is TRBV28, the J gene TRBJ1-5, with a tentative D call TRBD1 (5 bases). V lost 4 bases to trimming and J lost 3 bases, with 22 bases between them. Germline V CDR1 and CDR2: MDHEN, SYDVKM. CDR3 length: 18 amino acids. The chain's CDR3 is CASSYPALAGLPNQPQHF. The CDR3, as DNA: TGTGCCAGCAGTTACCCCGCCTTAGCAGGGCTTCCCAATCAGCCCCAGCATTTT.

The chain uses TRBV27 and TRBJ1-1; D is perhaps TRBD1 (5 bases). The CDR3 is made up of 16 amino acids. V shed 1 base and J shed 1 base, with 13 bases lying between them. Germline V CDR1 and CDR2: MNHEY, SMNVEV (reference sequence). The CDR3 region is CASSLWAGKGNTEAFF. As DNA, the CDR3 is TGTGCCAGCAGTTTATGGGCAGGGAAAGGGAACACTGAAGCTTTCTTT.

The gene calls are TRBV27 and TRBJ2-4; TRBD2 might be the D (6 bases). Germline lookup yields CDR1 MNHEY and CDR2 SMNVEV (reference sequence). V was clipped by 4 bases and J by 5 bases, with 33 bases between them. The CDR3 extends over 21 amino acids. The CDR3 nucleotides are TGTGCCAGCAGTTCCCTTGCTTTCGGGGGAATCTCAGGGAGGAATGAAAACATTCAGTACTTC. It translates to CASSSLAFGGISGRNENIQYF.

A single count supports this clone. V gene TRBV6-1 combines with J gene TRBJ1-4; no clear D. V lost 4 bases to trimming and J lost 7 bases, with 19 bases between them. Germline V gene sequence: CDR1 MNHNS, CDR2 SASEGT. The CDR3 loop spans 16 amino acids. CDR3 DNA sequence: TGTGCCAGCAGTGTTCGGGCCGGGGTCATTAGTGAAAAACTGTTTTTT. It translates to CASSVRAGVISEKLFF.

This chain uses TRBV7-9 with TRBJ2-2; D gene uncertain. Germline values: CDR1 SEHNR, CDR2 FQNEAQ (reference sequence). The CDR3 is 15 amino acids. Trimming removed 0 bases from V and 6 bases from J, with 11 bases in between. The chain's CDR3 is CASSLAPSVAGELFF. CDR3 in DNA: TGTGCCAGCAGCTTAGCGCCTTCGGTCGCCGGGGAGCTGTTTTTT.

The chain uses TRBV6-5 and TRBJ1-3, with 9 positions matching TRBD1. The CDR3 is 15 amino acids. Germline CDR1 reads MNHEY; CDR2 reads SVGAGI. The V gene end was trimmed by 2 bases and the J gene end by 4 bases; junction bases not matched to a gene: 3. CDR3 nucleotide sequence: TGTGCCAGCAGTTACGGGACAGGGCCCGGAAACACCATATATTTT. Translating it yields CASSYGTGPGNTIYF.

V is TRBV5-4 and J is TRBJ1-1; D not certain. CDR3 length: 16 residues. CDR1 and CDR2 (germline): SGHNT, YYREEE (reference sequence). Trimming took 2 bases from V and 2 from J, leaving 16 bases between them. Written as DNA, the CDR3 is TGTGCCAGCAGCTTTGACTCCCCACACGGAAACACTGAAGCTTTCTTT. Its translation is CASSFDSPHGNTEAFF.

V is TRBV19 and J is TRBJ1-5; 10 bases map to TRBD1. Unmatched junction bases numbered 1, after V lost 4 bases and J lost 1 base. Germline V lookup: CDR1 LNHDA, CDR2 SQIVND (reference sequence). CDR3 length equals 15 residues. CDR3 coding DNA: TGTGCCAGTAGTAGGGGACAGGGGAGCAATCAGCCCCAGCATTTT. Translated, it gives CASSRGQGSNQPQHF. The complete variable domain, with remaining parts taken from reference TRBV19 and TRBJ1-5, reads DGGITQSPKYLFRKEGQNVTLSCEQNLNHDAMYWYRQDPGQGLRLIYYSQIVNDFQKGDIAEGYSVSREKKESFPLTVTSAQKNPTAFYLCASSRGQGSNQPQHFGDGTRLSIL.

As to this clone: The sample contains more than one DNA sequence encoding this CDR3. V is TRBV5-1 and J is TRBJ1-2, with TRBD1 identical over 8 bases. The CDR3 is made up of 14 amino acids. CDR1 SGHRS and CDR2 YFSETQ come from the germline V gene. Trimming at V came to 0 bases and at J to 3 bases, leaving 1 base not matched to a gene. The CDR3 protein is CASSLGGQDYGYTF. The CDR3 DNA reads TGCGCCAGCAGCTTGGGGGGACAGGACTATGGCTACACCTTC.